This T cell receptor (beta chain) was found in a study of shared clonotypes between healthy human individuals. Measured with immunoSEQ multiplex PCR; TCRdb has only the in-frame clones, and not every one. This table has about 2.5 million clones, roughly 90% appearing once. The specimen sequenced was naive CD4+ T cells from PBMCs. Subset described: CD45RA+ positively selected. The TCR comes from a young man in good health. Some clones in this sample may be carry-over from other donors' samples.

DNA for the CDR3: TGCGCCAGCAGCTTTGGGGGGGACAAACAAGAGACCCAGTACTTC. As protein: CASSFGGDKQETQYF. The genes are TRBV5-1 and TRBJ2-5; possibly TRBD2 for D (7 bases). The CDR3 runs to 15 residues. CDR1 SGHRS and CDR2 YFSETQ come from the germline V gene. Deletions cut 2 bases from V and 2 bases from J, with 13 bases between.